This TCR beta chain was recovered during a study of blood T cell repertoires in COVID-19. Study in general: Acute and convalescent COVID-19 specimens originated in the United States, Italy and Spain.

This clone has a single count. It was during active infection that Seattle patients were enrolled and then longitudinally followed. Germline V gives CDR1 MDHEN, CDR2 SYDVKM. Between the trimmed V and J ends, which lost 2 bases and 5 bases, there was a span of 9 bases. CDR3 length: 13 residues. Original analysis: Amplification of reference gene primers provided the estimated nucleated cell counts. Assay used: immunoSEQ multiplex PCR; TCRdb lists only in-frame clones, some missing. V and J calls and clone size are those listed in that table; D and trimming were worked out from the DNA. The data contain more than 300,000 clones, about 90% of them seen just once; the ten biggest clones take up roughly 1.9%.

The source material was peripheral blood. This TCR came from a woman in her twenties or thirties with COVID-19, enrolled during active disease. This rearrangement joins TRBV28 to TRBJ2-5; D not resolved. This CDR3 is CASSLLHAETQYF. The CDR3 nucleotides read TGTGCCAGCAGTTTACTTCACGCGGAGACCCAGTACTTC. Combining the CDR3 with reference TRBV28 and TRBJ2-5 gives the whole variable domain DVKVTQSSRYLVKRTGEKVFLECVQDMDHENMFWYRQDPGLGLRLIYFSYDVKMKEKGDIPEGYSVSREKKERFSLILESASTNQTSMYLCASSLLHAETQYFGPGTRLLVL.